The clone carrying this T cell receptor beta chain was picked up one time. No antigen is known for it. Vbeta (60) and Jbeta (13) primers were used in the PCR. Some clones are missing from TCRdb's copy, which holds only in-frame ones; the method was immunoSEQ multiplex PCR. The sample lists 150,000 to 200,000 clones; roughly 79% were seen once. This sample stems from a study of cytomegalovirus exposure and HLA in healthy donors. This CDR3 region has 14 residues. The V gene lost 8 bases and the J gene lost 8 bases, with 18 bases spanning the gap. Germline CDR1 reads SGHDN; CDR2 reads FVKESK. General observations from the study: Highest at DRB1 and lowest at HLA-C, TCR association rates differed among HLA loci in a later analysis.

This rearrangement joins TRBV14 to TRBJ1-4; D call uncertain. The material sequenced was PBMCs. The TCR originated in a man between 25 and 39 years old in good health and CMV-seronegative. DNA for the CDR3: TGTGCCAGCTCCCGGGGTGGCCTTAACGAAAAACTGTTTTTT. Its translation: CASSRGGLNEKLFF.